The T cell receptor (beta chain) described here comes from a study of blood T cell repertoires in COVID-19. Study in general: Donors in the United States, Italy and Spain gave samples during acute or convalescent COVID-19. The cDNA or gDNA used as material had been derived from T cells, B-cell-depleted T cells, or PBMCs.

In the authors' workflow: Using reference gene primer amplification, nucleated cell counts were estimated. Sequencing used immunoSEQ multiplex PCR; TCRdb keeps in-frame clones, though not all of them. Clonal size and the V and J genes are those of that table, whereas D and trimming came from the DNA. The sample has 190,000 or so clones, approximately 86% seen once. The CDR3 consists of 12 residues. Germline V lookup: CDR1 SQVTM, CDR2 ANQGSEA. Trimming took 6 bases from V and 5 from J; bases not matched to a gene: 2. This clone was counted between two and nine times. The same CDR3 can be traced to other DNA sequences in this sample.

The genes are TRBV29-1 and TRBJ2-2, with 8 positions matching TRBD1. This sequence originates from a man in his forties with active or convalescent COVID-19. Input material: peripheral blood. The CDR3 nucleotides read TGCAGCGTCACAGGGGGAACCGGGGAGCTGTTTTTT. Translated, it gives CSVTGGTGELFF.